This T cell receptor (beta chain) was identified in a study of shared clonotypes between healthy human individuals. Study outcomes and limitations: Sequencing depth was a factor that was expected to affect clonotype sharing among donors.

The CDR3 has 13 amino acids. Between the trimmed V and J ends, which lost 3 bases and 0 bases, there was a span of 7 bases. Germline V gene lookup returns CDR1 SGHNT and CDR2 YYREEE (reference sequence). CD45RO negativity and positive selection for CCR7 defined naive CD8 cells, a population that excluded terminally differentiated effector memory CD45RA+ cells. In regard to this clone: What it binds is not known. The sample contains more than one DNA sequence encoding this CDR3.

Sequenced by immunoSEQ multiplex PCR; TCRdb stores in-frame clones only, minus some. The data show some 2 million clones, with approximately 94% seen just once and roughly 1% held by the top ten. The V call is TRBV5-4, the J call TRBJ2-7, with D possibly matching TRBD2 (6 bases). This receptor was identified in a man between 18 and 35 years old in good health. The source material was naive CD8+ T cells sorted from blood. The CDR3 DNA sequence: TGTGCCAGCAGCTCGGGACTCTCCTACGAGCAGTACTTC. Amino acids: CASSSGLSYEQYF.